This TCR beta chain was documented in a study of OX40 agonist ivuxolimab in advanced cancers. Overall study findings and caveats: Expansion of clones was among the lowest in partial responders at 0.1-3.0 mg/kg.

The CDR3 runs to 13 residues. V lost 5 bases to trimming and J lost 4 bases, with 12 bases between them. CDR1 and CDR2 from the germline V gene are SQVTM and ANQGSEA. In the case of this clone: What it binds is unknown.

The repertoire was sequenced with immunoSEQ multiplex PCR; TCRdb's copy has only in-frame clones and lacks some. The sample carries about 20,000 clones, approximately 87% recorded once. The TCR comes from an adult with an advanced solid tumor such as melanoma, head and neck, liver or kidney cancer. The V and J genes are TRBV29-1 and TRBJ1-5, with D unresolved. The sample here was CD4+ or CD8+ T cells sorted from blood, taken in a trial of the OX40 agonist ivuxolimab. CDR3 sequence reads: CSVRDHLNQPQHF. In nucleotides, the CDR3 is TGCAGCGTTAGAGATCACCTGAATCAGCCCCAGCATTTT. Filled out from reference TRBV29-1 and TRBJ1-5, the complete variable domain reads SAVISQKPSRDICQRGTSLTIQCQVDSQVTMMFWYRQQPGQSLTLIATANQGSEATYESGFVIDKFPISRPNLTFSTLTVSNMSPEDSSIYLCSVRDHLNQPQHFGDGTRLSIL.